Listed here is a single T cell receptor (beta chain). Its antigen is not identified. Treatment meaning: 15 to 20 received Ad26.COV2.S at low or high dose, single or two shots; a few received placebo; per-sample allocation not given. Repertoires come from day 63 after the first vaccine or placebo injection. The data were obtained in a study of Ad26.COV2.S vaccination and SARS-CoV-2 variants. On the study more broadly: The study gave Ad26.COV2.S intramuscularly, once or twice 56 days apart.

Germline-derived CDR1 and CDR2 are MGHDK and SYGVNS. CDR3 length: 11 residues. V was trimmed by 3 bases and J by 4 bases, leaving 3 bases between them. Study results and caveats: Spike-specific TCR breadth was greater in vaccine than placebo recipients.

Produced via immunoSEQ multiplex PCR; TCRdb's table is partial and in-frame only. The sample records about 350,000 clones, around 90% being singletons. The specimen was peripheral blood, collected in a trial of Ad26.COV2.S vaccine versus placebo. The TCR originated in a person between 18 and 65 years old who received the Ad26.COV2.S COVID-19 vaccine or a placebo. The chain couples TRBV25-1 to TRBJ2-5; D unclear. The CDR3 region is CASSDLETQYF. The CDR3 DNA follows: TGTGCCAGCAGTGATTTAGAGACCCAGTACTTC.